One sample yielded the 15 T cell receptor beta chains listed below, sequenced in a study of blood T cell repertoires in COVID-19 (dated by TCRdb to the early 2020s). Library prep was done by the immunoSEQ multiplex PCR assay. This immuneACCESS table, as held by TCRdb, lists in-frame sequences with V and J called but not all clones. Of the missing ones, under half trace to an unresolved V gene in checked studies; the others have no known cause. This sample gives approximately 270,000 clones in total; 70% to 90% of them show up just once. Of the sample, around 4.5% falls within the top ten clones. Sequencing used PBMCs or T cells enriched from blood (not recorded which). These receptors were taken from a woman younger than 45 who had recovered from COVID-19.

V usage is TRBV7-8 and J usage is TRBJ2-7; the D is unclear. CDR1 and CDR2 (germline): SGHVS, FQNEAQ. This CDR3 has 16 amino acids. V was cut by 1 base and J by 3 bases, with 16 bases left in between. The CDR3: CASSLGDRRIGYEQYF. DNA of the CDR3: TGTGCCAGCAGCTTAGGAGACCGGCGGATTGGCTACGAGCAGTACTTC.

Written as DNA, the CDR3 is TGTGCCAGCAGTTACTCAGGGGATCAGCCCCAGCATTTT. This codes for CASSYSGDQPQHF. The V gene is TRBV6-5, the J gene TRBJ1-5; weak D call: TRBD1 (5 bases). Trimming stripped 0 bases from V and 5 bases from J, with 5 bases between. This CDR3 is 13 amino acids long. Germline values: CDR1 MNHEY, CDR2 SVGAGI.

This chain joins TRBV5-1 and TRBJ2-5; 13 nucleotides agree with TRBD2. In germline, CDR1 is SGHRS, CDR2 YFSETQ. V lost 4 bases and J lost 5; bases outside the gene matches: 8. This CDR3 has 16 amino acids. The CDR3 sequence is CASSQTSGRAQETQYF. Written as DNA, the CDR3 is TGCGCCAGCAGCCAAACTAGCGGGAGGGCCCAGGAGACCCAGTACTTC.

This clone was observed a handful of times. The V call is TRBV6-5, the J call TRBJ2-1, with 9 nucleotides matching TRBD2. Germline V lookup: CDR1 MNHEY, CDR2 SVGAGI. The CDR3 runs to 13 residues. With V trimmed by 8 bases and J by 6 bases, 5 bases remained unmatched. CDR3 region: CASCGGEGNEQFF. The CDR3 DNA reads TGTGCCAGCTGCGGGGGGGAGGGCAATGAGCAGTTCTTC.

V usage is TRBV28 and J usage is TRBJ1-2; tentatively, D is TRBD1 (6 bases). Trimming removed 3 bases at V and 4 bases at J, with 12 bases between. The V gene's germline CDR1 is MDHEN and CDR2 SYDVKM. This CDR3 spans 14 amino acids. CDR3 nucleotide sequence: TGTGCCAGCAGTTTCGCAGGGGACGGCTATGGCTACACCTTC. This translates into CASSFAGDGYGYTF.

The CDR3: CASSLPTGRGTNQPQHF. In nucleotides, the CDR3 is TGTGCCAGTAGTCTACCTACAGGGAGGGGGACAAATCAGCCCCAGCATTTT. V is TRBV19 and J is TRBJ1-5; a possible D gene is TRBD1 (6 bases). The CDR3 is 17 amino acids. The V and J ends lost 5 bases and 4 bases respectively, with 21 bases between them. Germline values: CDR1 LNHDA, CDR2 SQIVND (reference sequence). The whole variable domain, filled in from reference TRBV19 and TRBJ1-5, reads DGGITQSPKYLFRKEGQNVTLSCEQNLNHDAMYWYRQDPGQGLRLIYYSQIVNDFQKGDIAEGYSVSREKKESFPLTVTSAQKNPTAFYLCASSLPTGRGTNQPQHFGDGTRLSIL.

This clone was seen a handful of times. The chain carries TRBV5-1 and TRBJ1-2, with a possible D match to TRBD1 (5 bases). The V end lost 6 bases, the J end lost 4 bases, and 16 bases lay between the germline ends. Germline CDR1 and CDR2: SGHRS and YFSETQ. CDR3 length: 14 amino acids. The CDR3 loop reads CASTLDGGFYGYTF. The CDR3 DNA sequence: TGCGCCAGCACCCTTGACGGGGGGTTCTATGGCTACACCTTC.

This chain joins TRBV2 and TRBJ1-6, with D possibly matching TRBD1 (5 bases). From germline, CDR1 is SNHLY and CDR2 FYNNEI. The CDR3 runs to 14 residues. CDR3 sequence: CAMCGRQLNSPLHF. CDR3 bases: TGTGCTATGTGCGGACGACAGTTGAATTCACCCCTCCACTTT. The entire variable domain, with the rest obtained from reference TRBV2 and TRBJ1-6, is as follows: EPEVTQTPSHQVTQMGQEVILRCVPISNHLYFYWYRQILGQKVEFLVSFYNNEISEKSEIFDDQFSVERPDGSNFTLKIRSTKLEDSAMYFCAMCGRQLNSPLHFGNGTRLTVT.

CDR3 nucleotide sequence: TGTGCCAGCAGCCCGGGACTTAGCTATGGCTACACCTTC. This translates into CASSPGLSYGYTF. J is TRBJ1-2 and V is TRBV6-4; possible D gene TRBD1, 5 bases. Germline CDR1 and CDR2: MRHNA and SNTAGT. The CDR3 has 13 residues. Trimming stripped 6 bases from V and 4 bases from J, with 12 bases between.

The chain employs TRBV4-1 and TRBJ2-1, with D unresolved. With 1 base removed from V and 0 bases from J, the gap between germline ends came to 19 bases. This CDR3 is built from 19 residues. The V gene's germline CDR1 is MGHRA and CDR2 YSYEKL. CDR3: CASSQGPAARGSSYNEQFF. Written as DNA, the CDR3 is TGCGCCAGCAGCCAAGGTCCCGCGGCCCGCGGAAGCTCCTACAATGAGCAGTTCTTC.

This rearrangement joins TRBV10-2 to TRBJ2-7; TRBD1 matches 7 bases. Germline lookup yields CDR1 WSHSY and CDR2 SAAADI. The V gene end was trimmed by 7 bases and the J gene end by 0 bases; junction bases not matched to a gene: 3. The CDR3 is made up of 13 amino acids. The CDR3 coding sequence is TGCGCCAGCAAACAGGGGCCCTCCTACGAGCAGTACTTC. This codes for CASKQGPSYEQYF.

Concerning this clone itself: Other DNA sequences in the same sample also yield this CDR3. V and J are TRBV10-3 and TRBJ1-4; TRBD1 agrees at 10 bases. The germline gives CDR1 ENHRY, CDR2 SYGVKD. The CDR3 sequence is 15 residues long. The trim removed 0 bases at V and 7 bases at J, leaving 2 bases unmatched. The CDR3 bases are TGTGCCATCAGTGAGTCTAGACAGGGGGCTGAAAAACTGTTTTTT. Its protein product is CAISESRQGAEKLFF.

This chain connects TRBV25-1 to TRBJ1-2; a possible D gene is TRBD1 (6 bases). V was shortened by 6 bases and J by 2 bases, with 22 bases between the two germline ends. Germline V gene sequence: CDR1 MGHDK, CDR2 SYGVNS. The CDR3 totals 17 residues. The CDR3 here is CASSQLRGSRENYGYTF. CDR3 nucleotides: TGTGCCAGCAGCCAGCTCAGGGGAAGTAGGGAAAACTATGGCTACACCTTC.

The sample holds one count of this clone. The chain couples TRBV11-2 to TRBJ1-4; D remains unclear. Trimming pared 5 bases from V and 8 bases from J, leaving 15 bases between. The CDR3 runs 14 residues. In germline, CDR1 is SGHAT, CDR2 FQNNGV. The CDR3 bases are TGTGCCAGCAGCCCGGAGGCAATAGGGGAAAAACTGTTTTTT. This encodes CASSPEAIGEKLFF.

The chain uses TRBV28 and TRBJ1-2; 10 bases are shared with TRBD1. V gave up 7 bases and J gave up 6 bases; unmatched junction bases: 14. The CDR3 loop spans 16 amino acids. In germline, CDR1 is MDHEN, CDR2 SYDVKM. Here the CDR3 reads CASTTGTGALADGYTF. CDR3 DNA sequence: TGTGCCAGCACCACCGGGACAGGGGCGTTAGCTGATGGCTACACCTTC.